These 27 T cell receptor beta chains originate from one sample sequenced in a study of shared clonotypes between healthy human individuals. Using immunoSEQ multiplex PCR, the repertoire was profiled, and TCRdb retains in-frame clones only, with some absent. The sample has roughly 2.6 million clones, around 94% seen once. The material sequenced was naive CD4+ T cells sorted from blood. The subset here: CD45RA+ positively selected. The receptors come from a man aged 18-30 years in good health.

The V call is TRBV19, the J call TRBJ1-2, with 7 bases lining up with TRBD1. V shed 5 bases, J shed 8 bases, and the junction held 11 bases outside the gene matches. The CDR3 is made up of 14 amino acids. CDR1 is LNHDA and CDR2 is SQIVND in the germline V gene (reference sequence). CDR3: CASSSSGGLGGYTF. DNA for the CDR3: TGTGCCAGTAGTTCGTCAGGGGGTTTAGGAGGCTACACCTTC.

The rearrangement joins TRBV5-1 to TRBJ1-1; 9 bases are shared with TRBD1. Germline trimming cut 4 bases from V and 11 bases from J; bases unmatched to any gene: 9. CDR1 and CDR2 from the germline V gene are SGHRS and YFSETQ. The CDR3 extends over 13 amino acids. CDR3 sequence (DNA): TGCGCCAGCAGCGCACAAACAGGGGGCATGGCTTTCTTT. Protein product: CASSAQTGGMAFF.

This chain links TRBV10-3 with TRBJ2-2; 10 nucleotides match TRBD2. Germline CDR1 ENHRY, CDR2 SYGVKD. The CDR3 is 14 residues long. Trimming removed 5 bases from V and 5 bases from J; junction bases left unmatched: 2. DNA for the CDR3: TGTGCCATCAGTACTAGCGGGGAAACCGGGGAGCTGTTTTTT. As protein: CAISTSGETGELFF.

The CDR3 sequence is CASSRRNSGANVLTF. Here the CDR3 DNA reads TGTGCCAGCAGTCGCAGGAACTCTGGGGCCAACGTCCTGACTTTC. V usage is TRBV28 and J usage is TRBJ2-6; D call uncertain. Germline loops: CDR1 MDHEN, CDR2 SYDVKM. V was trimmed by 5 bases and J by 0 bases, leaving 8 bases between them. This CDR3 is built from 15 residues.

The CDR3 DNA sequence: TGTGCCAGCAGCGCCACCCGACAGGGACCTAGCACAGATACGCAGTATTTT. Translation: CASSATRQGPSTDTQYF. This chain joins TRBV7-2 and TRBJ2-3; TRBD1 aligns across 7 bases. V lost 5 bases, J lost 0 bases, and 11 bases stayed unmatched. Germline V gene sequence: CDR1 SGHTA, CDR2 FQGNSA. CDR3 length: 17 amino acids.

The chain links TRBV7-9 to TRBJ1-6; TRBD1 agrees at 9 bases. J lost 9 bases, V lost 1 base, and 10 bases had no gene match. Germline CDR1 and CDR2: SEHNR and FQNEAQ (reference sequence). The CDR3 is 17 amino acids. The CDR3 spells CASSLDAQTGGGSPLHF. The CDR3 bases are TGTGCCAGCAGCTTAGATGCTCAGACAGGGGGTGGTTCACCCCTCCACTTT.

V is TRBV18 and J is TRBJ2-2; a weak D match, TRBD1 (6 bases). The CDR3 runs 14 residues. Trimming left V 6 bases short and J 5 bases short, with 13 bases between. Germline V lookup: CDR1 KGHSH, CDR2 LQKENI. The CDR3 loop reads CASSDQGFTGELFF. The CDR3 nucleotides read TGTGCCAGCTCCGATCAGGGGTTTACCGGGGAGCTGTTTTTT.

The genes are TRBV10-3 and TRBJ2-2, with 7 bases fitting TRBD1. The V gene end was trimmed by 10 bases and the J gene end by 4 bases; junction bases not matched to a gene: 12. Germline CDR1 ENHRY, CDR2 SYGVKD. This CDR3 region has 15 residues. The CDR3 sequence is CATHAGTDLTGELFF. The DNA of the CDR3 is TGTGCCACCCACGCCGGGACAGACCTCACCGGGGAGCTGTTTTTT.

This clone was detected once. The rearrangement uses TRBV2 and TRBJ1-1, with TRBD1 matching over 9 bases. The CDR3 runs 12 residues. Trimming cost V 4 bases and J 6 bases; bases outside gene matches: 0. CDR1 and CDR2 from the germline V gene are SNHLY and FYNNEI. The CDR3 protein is CASSGDRAEAFF. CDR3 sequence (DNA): TGTGCCAGCAGTGGGGACAGGGCTGAAGCTTTCTTT.

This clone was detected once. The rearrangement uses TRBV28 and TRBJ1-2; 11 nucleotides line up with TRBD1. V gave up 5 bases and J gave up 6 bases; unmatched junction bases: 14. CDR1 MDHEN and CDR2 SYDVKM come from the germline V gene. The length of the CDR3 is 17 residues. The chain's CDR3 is CASSPPLGTGGINGYTF. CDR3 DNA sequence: TGTGCCAGCAGTCCACCCCTAGGGACAGGGGGTATCAATGGCTACACCTTC.

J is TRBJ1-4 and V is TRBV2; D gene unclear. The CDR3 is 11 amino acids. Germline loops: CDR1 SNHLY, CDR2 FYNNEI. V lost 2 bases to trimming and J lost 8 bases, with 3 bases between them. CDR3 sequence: CASSEREKLFF. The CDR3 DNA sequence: TGTGCCAGCAGTGAACGGGAAAAACTGTTTTTT.

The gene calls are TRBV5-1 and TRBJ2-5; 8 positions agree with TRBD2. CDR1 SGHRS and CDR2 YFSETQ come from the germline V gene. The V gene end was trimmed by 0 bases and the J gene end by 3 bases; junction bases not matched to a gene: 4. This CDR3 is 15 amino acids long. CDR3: CASSLAGTRKETQYF. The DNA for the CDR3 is TGCGCCAGCAGCTTGGCCGGGACTAGAAAAGAGACCCAGTACTTC.

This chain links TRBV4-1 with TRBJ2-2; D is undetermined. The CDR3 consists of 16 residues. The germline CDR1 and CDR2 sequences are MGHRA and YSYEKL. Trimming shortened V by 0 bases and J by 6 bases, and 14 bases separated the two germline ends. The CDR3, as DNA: TGCGCCAGCAGCCAAGATTTAGTCATTTTGGCCGGGGAGCTGTTTTTT. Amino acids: CASSQDLVILAGELFF.

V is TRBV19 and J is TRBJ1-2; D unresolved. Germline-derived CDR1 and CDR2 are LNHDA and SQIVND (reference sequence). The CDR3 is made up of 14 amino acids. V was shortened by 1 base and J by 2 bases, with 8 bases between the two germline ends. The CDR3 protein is CASSIGHKNYGYTF. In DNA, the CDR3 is TGTGCCAGTAGTATAGGGCACAAGAACTATGGCTACACCTTC.

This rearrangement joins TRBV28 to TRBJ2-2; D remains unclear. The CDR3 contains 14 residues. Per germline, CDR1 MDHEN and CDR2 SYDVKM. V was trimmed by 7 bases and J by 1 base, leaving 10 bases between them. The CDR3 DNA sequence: TGTGCCAGCACTCAACACCGGAACACCGGGGAGCTGTTTTTT. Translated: CASTQHRNTGELFF.

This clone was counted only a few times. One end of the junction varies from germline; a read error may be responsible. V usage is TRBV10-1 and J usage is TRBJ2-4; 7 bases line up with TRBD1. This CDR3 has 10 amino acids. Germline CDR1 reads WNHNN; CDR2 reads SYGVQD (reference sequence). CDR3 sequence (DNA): TGCGCCAGCAGGAGGGGGCCAGACCTCTTC. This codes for CASRRGPDLF.

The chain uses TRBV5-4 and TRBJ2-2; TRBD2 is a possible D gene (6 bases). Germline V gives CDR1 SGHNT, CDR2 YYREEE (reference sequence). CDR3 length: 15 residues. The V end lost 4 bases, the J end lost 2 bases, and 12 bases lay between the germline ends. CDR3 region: CASSRGDLNTGELFF. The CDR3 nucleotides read TGTGCCAGCAGCCGAGGGGACTTAAACACCGGGGAGCTGTTTTTT.

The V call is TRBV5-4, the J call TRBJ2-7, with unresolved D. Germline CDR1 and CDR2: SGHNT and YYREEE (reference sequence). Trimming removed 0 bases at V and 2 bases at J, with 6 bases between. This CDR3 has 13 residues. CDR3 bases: TGTGCCAGCAGCTTGGTATCGACCTACGAGCAGTACTTC. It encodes CASSLVSTYEQYF.

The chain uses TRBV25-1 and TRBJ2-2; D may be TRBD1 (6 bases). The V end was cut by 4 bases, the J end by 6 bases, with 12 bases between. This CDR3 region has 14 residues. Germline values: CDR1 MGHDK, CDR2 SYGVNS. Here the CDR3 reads CASSVTGSAGELFF. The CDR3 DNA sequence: TGTGCCAGCAGTGTAACAGGGTCGGCCGGGGAGCTGTTTTTT.

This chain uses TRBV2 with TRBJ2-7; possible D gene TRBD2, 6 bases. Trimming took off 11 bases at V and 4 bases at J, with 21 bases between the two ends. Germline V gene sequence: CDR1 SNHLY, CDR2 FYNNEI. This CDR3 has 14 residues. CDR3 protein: CAGITEGETYEQYF. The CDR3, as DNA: TGTGCCGGAATAACGGAGGGAGAGACATACGAGCAGTACTTC.

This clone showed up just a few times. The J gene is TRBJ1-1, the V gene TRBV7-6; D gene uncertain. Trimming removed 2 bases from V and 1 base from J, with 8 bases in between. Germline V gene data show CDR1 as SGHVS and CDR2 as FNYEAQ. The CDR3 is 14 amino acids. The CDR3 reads CASSLTQSNTEAFF. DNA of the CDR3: TGTGCCAGCAGCTTAACGCAGTCGAACACTGAAGCTTTCTTT.

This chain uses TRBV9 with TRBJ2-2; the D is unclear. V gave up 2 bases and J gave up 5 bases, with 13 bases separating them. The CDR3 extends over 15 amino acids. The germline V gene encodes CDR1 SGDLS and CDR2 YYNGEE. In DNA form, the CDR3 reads TGTGCCAGCAGCGTCACAGAGAGAGGAACCGGGGAGCTGTTTTTT. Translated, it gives CASSVTERGTGELFF.

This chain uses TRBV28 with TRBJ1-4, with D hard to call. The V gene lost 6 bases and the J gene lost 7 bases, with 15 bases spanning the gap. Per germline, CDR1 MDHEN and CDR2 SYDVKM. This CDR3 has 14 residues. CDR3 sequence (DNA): TGTGCCAGCAGCCTCGCGGGTGTTGGTGAAAAACTGTTTTTT. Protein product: CASSLAGVGEKLFF.

In DNA form, the CDR3 reads TGTGCCAGCAGCGTGGACAGGACCTACGAGCAGTACTTC. As protein: CASSVDRTYEQYF. The gene calls are TRBV5-4 and TRBJ2-7; 7 positions agree with TRBD1. Germline V gene sequence: CDR1 SGHNT, CDR2 YYREEE (reference sequence). The CDR3 length is 13 residues. J was trimmed by 2 bases and V by 4 bases; bases with no gene match: 3.

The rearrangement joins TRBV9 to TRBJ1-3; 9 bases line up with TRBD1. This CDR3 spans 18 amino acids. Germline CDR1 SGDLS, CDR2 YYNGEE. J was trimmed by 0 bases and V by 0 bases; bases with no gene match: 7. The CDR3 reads CASSVVGTGQGSGNTIYF. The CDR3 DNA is TGTGCCAGCAGCGTAGTAGGGACAGGGCAAGGCTCTGGAAACACCATATATTTT.

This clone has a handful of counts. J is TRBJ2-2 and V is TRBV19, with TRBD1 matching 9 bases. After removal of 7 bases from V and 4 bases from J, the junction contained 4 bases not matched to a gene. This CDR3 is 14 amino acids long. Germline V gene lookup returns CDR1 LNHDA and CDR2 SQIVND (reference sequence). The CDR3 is CASTNRGRTGELFF. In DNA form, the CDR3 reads TGTGCCAGTACTAACAGGGGGCGCACCGGGGAGCTGTTTTTT.

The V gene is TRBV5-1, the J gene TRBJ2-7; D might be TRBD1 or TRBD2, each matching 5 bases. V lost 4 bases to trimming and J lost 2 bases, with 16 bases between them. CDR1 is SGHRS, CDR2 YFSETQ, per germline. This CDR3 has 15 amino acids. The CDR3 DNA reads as TGCGCCAGCAGCCCCCGTCTGGGGGTCACCTACGAGCAGTACTTC. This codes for CASSPRLGVTYEQYF.